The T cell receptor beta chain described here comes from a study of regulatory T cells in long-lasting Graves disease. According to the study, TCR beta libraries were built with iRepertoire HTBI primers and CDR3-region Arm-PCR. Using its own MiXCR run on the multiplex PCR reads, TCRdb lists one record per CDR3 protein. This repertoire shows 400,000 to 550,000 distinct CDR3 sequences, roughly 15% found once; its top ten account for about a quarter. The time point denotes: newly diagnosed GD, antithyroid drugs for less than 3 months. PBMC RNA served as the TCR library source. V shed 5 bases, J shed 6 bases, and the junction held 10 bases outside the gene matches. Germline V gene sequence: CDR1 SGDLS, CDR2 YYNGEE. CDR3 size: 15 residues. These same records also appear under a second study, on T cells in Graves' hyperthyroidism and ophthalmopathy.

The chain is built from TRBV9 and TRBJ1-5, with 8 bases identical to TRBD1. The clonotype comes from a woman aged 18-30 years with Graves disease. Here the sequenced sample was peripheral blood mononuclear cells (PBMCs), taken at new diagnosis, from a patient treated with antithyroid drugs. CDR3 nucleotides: TGTGCCAGCAGAAATGACAGGGGTGTTCCTCAGCCCCAGCATTTT. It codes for CASRNDRGVPQPQHF.